The next 16 T cell receptor beta chains were all read from a single sample in a study of blood T cell repertoires in COVID-19. Using immunoSEQ multiplex PCR, the repertoire was profiled, and TCRdb retains in-frame clones only, with some absent. Of 150,000 to 200,000 clones in the sample, 84% are singletons; the top ten hold around 3.1%. The sample was PBMCs or T cells enriched from blood (not recorded which). Source of these receptors: a woman aged 25 to 39 who had been exposed to COVID-19.

The chain combines TRBV14 with TRBJ1-4; TRBD1 aligns across 10 bases. This CDR3 is built from 15 residues. V lost 2 bases to trimming and J lost 8 bases; unmatched junction nucleotides: 5. Germline CDR1 and CDR2: SGHDN and FVKESK. The CDR3 sequence: CASSQFWTGGEKLFF. The CDR3 region has the DNA TGTGCCAGCAGCCAATTTTGGACAGGGGGGGAAAAACTGTTTTTT.

This clone was detected only once. The V call is TRBV19, the J call TRBJ2-7; 9 positions match TRBD1. CDR1 and CDR2 (germline): LNHDA, SQIVND (reference sequence). V lost 6 bases and J lost 2; bases outside the gene matches: 14. This CDR3 contains 17 residues. CDR3 bases: TGTGCCAGTAGAGGATCCCCGGGACAGGGAAGACCCTACGAGCAGTACTTC. The encoded protein is CASRGSPGQGRPYEQYF.

This clone came up many times. The chain has TRBV20-1 and TRBJ2-7; D possibly corresponds to TRBD1 (6 bases). CDR3 size: 11 residues. Trimming stripped 6 bases from V and 6 bases from J, with 12 bases between. The germline V gene encodes CDR1 DFQATT and CDR2 SNEGSKA (reference sequence). CDR3 DNA: TGCAGTGCGGGAACAGGGCTCGAGCAGTACTTC. This codes for CSAGTGLEQYF.

The chain is built from TRBV7-9 and TRBJ1-1, with D possibly TRBD1 on 6 matching bases. V was cut by 6 bases and J by 3 bases, with 11 bases left in between. The CDR3 length is 13 residues. Per germline, CDR1 SEHNR and CDR2 FQNEAQ (reference sequence). The DNA for the CDR3 is TGTGCCAGCAGGTCGGGGGGGCACACTGAAGCTTTCTTT. It yields the protein CASRSGGHTEAFF.

CDR3 sequence: CASRPQGTGNTIYF. In nucleotides, the CDR3 is TGTGCCAGCAGACCACAGGGAACTGGAAACACCATATATTTT. The rearrangement uses TRBV6-5 and TRBJ1-3; D is perhaps TRBD1 (6 bases). This CDR3 is built from 14 residues. The ends were cut back, 6 bases at V and 2 bases at J, with 11 bases in the middle. CDR1 MNHEY and CDR2 SVGAGI come from the germline V gene.

CDR3 nucleotides: TGTGCCAGCAGTCCCGCCGCAAGACTAGCGGGGGTACACACAGATACGCAGTATTTT. This sequence encodes CASSPAARLAGVHTDTQYF. The chain is built from TRBV6-2 or TRBV6-3 and TRBJ2-3; 12 bases match TRBD2. The CDR3 has 19 amino acids. Trimming cost V 5 bases and J 2 bases; bases outside gene matches: 14. Per germline, CDR1 MNHEY and CDR2 SVGEGT.

The chain is built from TRBV30 and TRBJ1-2; unclear D gene. Germline loops: CDR1 GTSNPN, CDR2 SVGIG (reference sequence). Deletions cut 4 bases from V and 2 bases from J, with 14 bases between. The CDR3 loop spans 14 amino acids. The CDR3 loop is CAWTPPGSNYGYTF. The CDR3 coding sequence is TGTGCCTGGACTCCGCCGGGTTCAAACTATGGCTACACCTTC.

The chain is built from TRBV7-9 and TRBJ1-1; 8 bases match TRBD1. In germline, CDR1 is SEHNR, CDR2 FQNEAQ (reference sequence). V lost 5 bases, J lost 3 bases, and 11 bases stayed unmatched. The CDR3 sequence is 16 residues long. This chain's CDR3 is CASSRLRTGTHTEAFF. In nucleotides, the CDR3 is TGTGCCAGCAGCCGACTCAGGACAGGGACCCACACTGAAGCTTTCTTT.

This clone was observed a single time. A junction end diverges from the germline sequence, so it may reflect a read error. The chain employs TRBV13 and TRBJ1-1; 8 bases fit TRBD1. CDR1 and CDR2 from the germline V gene are PRHDT and FYEKMQ (reference sequence). The CDR3 is 15 amino acids. The CDR3 nucleotides read TGTGCCAGCAGATTAGGCCCAGGGGGCGCCACTGAAGCTTTCTTT. Protein sequence: CASRLGPGGATEAFF.

The genes are TRBV18 and TRBJ2-7, with 7 positions matching TRBD1. V gave up 6 bases and J gave up 4 bases; unmatched junction bases: 3. Germline V CDR1 and CDR2: KGHSH, LQKENI. The CDR3 is made up of 12 amino acids. For the CDR3, the DNA is TGTGCCAGCTCCCTGACAGGGTACGAGCAGTACTTC. It codes for CASSLTGYEQYF.

The chain is built from TRBV5-1 and TRBJ2-2, with TRBD1 matching over 9 bases. The ends lost 0 bases at V and 4 bases at J; junction bases unmatched: 4. The length of the CDR3 is 16 residues. Germline CDR1 is SGHRS and CDR2 is YFSETQ. The CDR3 nucleotides are TGCGCCAGCAGCTTGGGGGACAGGGTCGGCACCGGGGAGCTGTTTTTT. Encoded protein: CASSLGDRVGTGELFF.

For this clone: Other DNA sequences from this sample encode an identical CDR3 as well. J is TRBJ2-3 and V is TRBV2; a possible D gene is TRBD2 (5 bases). The V and J ends lost 7 bases and 2 bases respectively, with 10 bases between them. Germline CDR1 reads SNHLY; CDR2 reads FYNNEI. The length of the CDR3 is 13 residues. The CDR3 DNA reads as TGTGCCAGCACTACGGGGTACACAGATACGCAGTATTTT. Its translation is CASTTGYTDTQYF. Full variable domain (remainder filled in from reference TRBV2 and TRBJ2-3): EPEVTQTPSHQVTQMGQEVILRCVPISNHLYFYWYRQILGQKVEFLVSFYNNEISEKSEIFDDQFSVERPDGSNFTLKIRSTKLEDSAMYFCASTTGYTDTQYFGPGTRLTVL.

This clone turned up a few times. The V gene is TRBV4-1, the J gene TRBJ1-5; D not certain. Germline V gene sequence: CDR1 MGHRA, CDR2 YSYEKL. The CDR3 consists of 15 residues. The V gene lost 1 base and the J gene lost 11 bases, with 18 bases spanning the gap. For the CDR3, the DNA is TGCGCCAGCAGCCAAGTAGGTGGCGGCTATGAGGCCCAGCATTTT. It translates to CASSQVGGGYEAQHF.

This clone was counted a few times. V usage is TRBV27 and J usage is TRBJ2-7; a possible D gene is TRBD1 (5 bases). V was pared by 0 bases and J by 6 bases, with 12 bases between. Germline V gene sequence: CDR1 MNHEY, CDR2 SMNVEV (reference sequence). CDR3 length: 14 amino acids. CDR3 in amino acids: CASSLSAGLGEQYF. CDR3 DNA: TGTGCCAGCAGTTTATCGGCAGGGCTAGGCGAGCAGTACTTC.

The J gene is TRBJ2-7, the V gene TRBV4-1; 9 bases agree with TRBD1. This CDR3 is 16 amino acids long. With 0 bases clipped from V and 5 bases from J, the junction kept 8 bases outside the gene matches. Germline V gene sequence: CDR1 MGHRA, CDR2 YSYEKL. The CDR3 nucleotides are TGCGCCAGCAGCCAAGAAGGGTGGGACAGGGACCACGAGCAGTACTTC. It encodes CASSQEGWDRDHEQYF.

The chain combines TRBV10-3 with TRBJ2-3; tentative D call: TRBD2 (6 bases). Germline V lookup: CDR1 ENHRY, CDR2 SYGVKD. V was clipped by 4 bases and J by 4 bases, with 12 bases between them. This CDR3 comprises 14 residues. The chain's CDR3 is CAISGDSGSDTQYF. In DNA, the CDR3 is TGTGCCATCAGTGGGGACTCGGGGTCAGATACGCAGTATTTT.